The 14 T cell receptor beta chains given below trace back to one sample, sequenced in a study of T cells in Graves' hyperthyroidism and ophthalmopathy. Amplified TCR beta CDR3 regions derived from RNA transcripts. Primed by the HTBI set, a first-round RT-PCR was run on the TCR CDR3. One entry per CDR3 protein, called by TCRdb with MiXCR from the multiplex PCR reads. The table shows under 450,000 distinct CDR3 sequences, with 13% occurring only once. The sequenced sample consisted of blood. The receptors derive from a man younger than 40 with Graves' hyperthyroidism that later progressed to Graves' ophthalmopathy.

J is TRBJ1-5 and V is TRBV3-1, with D unresolved. This CDR3 has 15 amino acids. The V gene lost 4 bases and the J gene lost 0 bases, with 10 bases spanning the gap. In germline, CDR1 is LGHDT, CDR2 YNNKEL (reference sequence). The CDR3 loop reads CASSPTDGSNQPQHF. The DNA for the CDR3 is TGTGCCAGCAGCCCCACGGACGGTAGCAATCAGCCCCAGCATTTT.

This chain links TRBV27 with TRBJ1-4, with TRBD1 matching 10 bases. The CDR3 totals 18 residues. V dropped 0 bases and J dropped 4; count of bases not matched to a gene: 8. The germline V gene encodes CDR1 MNHEY and CDR2 SMNVEV (reference sequence). CDR3 sequence: CASSLSLGQGKSNEKLFF. CDR3 coding DNA: TGTGCCAGCAGTTTATCGTTGGGACAGGGGAAGAGTAATGAAAAACTGTTTTTT.

The sample holds a few counts of this clonotype. The chain has TRBV4-1 and TRBJ2-7; D uncertain. V lost 0 bases and J lost 7, with 10 bases in between. The CDR3 length is 13 residues. Germline CDR1 reads MGHRA; CDR2 reads YSYEKL. The DNA for the CDR3 is TGCGCCAGCAGCCAAGAGAAGAAGAGTGAGCAGTACTTC. This translates into CASSQEKKSEQYF.

This clonotype appeared many times. V usage is TRBV7-8 and J usage is TRBJ1-4; D not resolved. V was clipped by 8 bases and J by 8 bases, with 12 bases between them. This CDR3 is built from 12 residues. Germline V gene data show CDR1 as SGHVS and CDR2 as FQNEAQ. The DNA for the CDR3 is TGTGCCAGCTCGCGGGTTCGGGAAAAACTGTTTTTT. This sequence encodes CASSRVREKLFF.

This chain joins TRBV18 and TRBJ2-2, with TRBD2 matching 7 bases. This CDR3 comprises 15 residues. Germline assignment: CDR1 KGHSH and CDR2 LQKENI. With V trimmed by 2 bases and J by 3 bases, 3 bases remained unmatched. The CDR3 nucleotides read TGTGCCAGCTCACCAAGGCTAGCGGACACCGGGGAGCTGTTTTTT. It encodes CASSPRLADTGELFF.

The chain is built from TRBV7-2 and TRBJ1-4; a possible D gene is TRBD1 (5 bases). The V gene lost 4 bases and the J gene lost 2 bases, with 14 bases spanning the gap. The CDR3 extends over 16 amino acids. Looked up from germline, CDR1 is SGHTA and CDR2 is FQGNSA. CDR3 DNA sequence: TGTGCCAGCAGCTACCCCCAGGGATCTACTAATGAAAAACTGTTTTTT. As protein: CASSYPQGSTNEKLFF.

This clonotype was seen a few times. The genes are TRBV5-1 and TRBJ1-2; 7 positions match TRBD1. The CDR3 totals 16 residues. CDR1 and CDR2 from the germline V gene are SGHRS and YFSETQ. V lost 4 bases and J lost 4; bases outside the gene matches: 13. The CDR3 loop is CASSTPPGTGVYGYTF. For the CDR3, the DNA is TGCGCCAGCAGCACCCCGCCGGGTACAGGGGTCTATGGCTACACCTTC.

The V call is TRBV6-1, the J call TRBJ1-6; no firm D call. CDR3 length: 14 residues. Per the germline V gene, CDR1 is MNHNS and CDR2 is SASEGT. The V gene lost 6 bases and the J gene lost 10 bases, with 16 bases spanning the gap. CDR3 bases: TGTGCCAGCAGAAGTCAGGCAGGACGATCACCCCTCCACTTT. Encoded protein: CASRSQAGRSPLHF.

With respect to this clonotype: A read error is possible here, since a much larger clone lies one base away. The chain links TRBV28 to TRBJ2-1; 12 bases align to TRBD2. J lost 6 bases, V lost 2 bases, and 8 bases had no gene match. Germline values: CDR1 MDHEN, CDR2 SYDVKM. The CDR3 has 17 residues. DNA for the CDR3: TGTGCCAGCAGTTTAACGCTAGCGGGGGGGCCTCCCAATGAGCAGTTCTTC. This translates into CASSLTLAGGPPNEQFF. The full variable domain, completed using reference TRBV28 and TRBJ2-1, is DVKVTQSSRYLVKRTGEKVFLECVQDMDHENMFWYRQDPGLGLRLIYFSYDVKMKEKGDIPEGYSVSREKKERFSLILESASTNQTSMYLCASSLTLAGGPPNEQFFGPGTRLTVL.

The chain links TRBV20-1 to TRBJ2-7; 9 positions agree with TRBD2. V dropped 2 bases and J dropped 5; count of bases not matched to a gene: 10. The CDR3 totals 15 residues. CDR1 and CDR2 from the germline V gene are DFQATT and SNEGSKA (reference sequence). In DNA form, the CDR3 reads TGCAGTGCTAGACCCAGGACTAGCGCGAGGAACGAGCAGTACTTC. Amino acid sequence: CSARPRTSARNEQYF.

This clonotype has ten or more counts. This sequence joins TRBV7-7 and TRBJ2-5; TRBD1 agrees at 11 bases. The germline CDR1 and CDR2 sequences are SSHAT and FNYEAQ (reference sequence). The length of the CDR3 is 17 residues. J was trimmed by 3 bases and V by 5 bases; bases with no gene match: 11. CDR3 nucleotides: TGTGCCAGCAGCCCCCACCCCGGGACAGGGGGTAAAGAGACCCAGTACTTC. Translating it yields CASSPHPGTGGKETQYF.

Many counts were recorded for this clonotype. J is TRBJ2-3 and V is TRBV27; D is unresolved. The CDR3 has 16 residues. Trimming pared 1 base from V and 6 bases from J, leaving 17 bases between. Per the germline V gene, CDR1 is MNHEY and CDR2 is SMNVEV (reference sequence). The CDR3 DNA reads TGTGCCAGCAGTTTATTGCCCTCCCCCCTCTCCGATACGCAGTATTTT. Translated, it gives CASSLLPSPLSDTQYF.

This clonotype has only a few counts. The rearrangement links TRBV4-1 to TRBJ1-2; D remains ambiguous. The V gene's germline CDR1 is MGHRA and CDR2 YSYEKL. CDR3 length: 14 residues. V lost 2 bases and J 5 bases, leaving 12 bases between the germline ends. CDR3 nucleotide sequence: TGCGCCAGCAGCCAAACGTTCGGGCCATATGGCTACACCTTC. Translating it yields CASSQTFGPYGYTF.

This clonotype was seen many times. This sequence joins TRBV20-1 and TRBJ2-6; possibly TRBD1 for D (5 bases). CDR3 length equals 19 residues. Trimming left V 2 bases short and J 0 bases short, with 20 bases between. Germline CDR1 DFQATT, CDR2 SNEGSKA (reference sequence). The CDR3 coding sequence is TGCAGTGCTAGATCCAGAGGCGGCAGGGCAAGCTCTGGGGCCAACGTCCTGACTTTC. As protein: CSARSRGGRASSGANVLTF.